One TCR beta chain is described in this entry. Its specificity is unknown. This sample is drawn from a study of cytomegalovirus exposure and HLA in healthy donors. About the study: The same platform used for the approximately 700 first-cohort repertoires was also used for the 95 to 150 validation repertoires, as a later analysis reported.

Sequenced by immunoSEQ multiplex PCR; TCRdb stores in-frame clones only, minus some. Among 200,000 to 250,000 clones listed, more than 85% were seen once. Broader study findings: Confirmation was obtained in vitro that a few CMV-associated chains are specific for CMV antigens. Reported performance of the classifier showed diagnosis of cytomegalovirus status with high specificity and sensitivity. Among TCR beta chains, those listed as cytomegalovirus-associated numbered around 160.

The receptor was isolated from a young man in good health and CMV-seropositive. Specimen: PBMCs.

The CDR3 region has the DNA TGTGCCAGTAGCCTTTTACAACGGGGAGATACGCAGTATTTT. This translates into CASSLLQRGDTQYF. The V gene is TRBV19, the J gene TRBJ2-3; TRBD2 might be the D (5 bases). V was clipped by 6 bases and J by 5 bases, with 15 bases between them. The CDR3 is 14 amino acids. Per germline, CDR1 LNHDA and CDR2 SQIVND (reference sequence).